This T cell receptor (beta chain) was retrieved from a study of blood T cell repertoires in COVID-19. Background on the study: COVID-19 samples collected from the United States, Italy and Spain covered acute and convalescent phases. PBMCs, B-cell-depleted T cells, or T cells provided the cDNA or gDNA that made up the material.

The data were produced by immunoSEQ multiplex PCR, yet TCRdb's version contains in-frame clones alone and is incomplete. The sample has about 140,000 clones, about 80% seen once. V shed 7 bases and J 0 bases; nucleotides not matched to a gene: 7. From germline, CDR1 is LNHDA and CDR2 SQIVND (reference sequence). The CDR3 covers 16 residues. The sequenced sample consisted of peripheral blood. The rearrangement uses TRBV19 and TRBJ2-1, with 9 bases that match TRBD2. This clonotype was obtained from a man between 65 and 79 years old who had recovered from COVID-19. CDR3 bases: TGTGCCAGTACCCCACTAGCGGGCAGCTCCTACAATGAGCAGTTCTTC. It specifies CASTPLAGSSYNEQFF. Full variable domain (missing parts from reference TRBV19 and TRBJ2-1): DGGITQSPKYLFRKEGQNVTLSCEQNLNHDAMYWYRQDPGQGLRLIYYSQIVNDFQKGDIAEGYSVSREKKESFPLTVTSAQKNPTAFYLCASTPLAGSSYNEQFFGPGTRLTVL.